This entry is about one T cell receptor (beta chain). This entry is derived from a study of blood T cell repertoires in COVID-19. Background on the study: Specimens from acute and convalescent COVID-19 originated in the United States, Italy and Spain.

V lost 2 bases and J 7 bases, leaving 8 bases between the germline ends. Germline-derived CDR1 and CDR2 are MDHEN and SYDVKM. This CDR3 comprises 12 residues. Sequencing was performed with immunoSEQ multiplex PCR; in TCRdb, only in-frame clones are kept and a portion is missing. The data hold over 70,000 clones, with about 90% observed a single time. The receptor comes from a man older than 75 with acute or convalescent COVID-19. This chain links TRBV28 with TRBJ1-1; D unresolved. Sequencing was performed on peripheral blood. This chain's CDR3 is CASSLRHLEAFF. In DNA, the CDR3 is TGTGCCAGCAGTTTACGACACCTTGAAGCTTTCTTT.